Listed here are 10 T cell receptor beta chains from one sample, sequenced in a study of blood T cell repertoires in COVID-19. The protocol was immunoSEQ multiplex PCR, while the TCRdb copy is restricted to in-frame clones and leaves out a portion. The sample has about 480,000 clones, around 87% seen once; the top ten hold over 1.5%. The sample comprised PBMCs or T cells enriched from blood (not recorded which). Receptors originate from a middle-aged woman who had recovered from COVID-19.

The rearrangement links TRBV19 to TRBJ1-2; TRBD1 agrees at 8 bases. Unmatched junction bases numbered 10, after V lost 0 bases and J lost 7 bases. Germline loops: CDR1 LNHDA, CDR2 SQIVND (reference sequence). This CDR3 is built from 16 residues. CDR3: CASSIDQGTGWSGYTF. CDR3 nucleotides: TGTGCCAGTAGTATAGATCAAGGGACAGGATGGAGTGGCTACACCTTC.

J is TRBJ2-1 and V is TRBV10-2; TRBD2 matches 8 bases. Unmatched junction bases numbered 15, after V lost 3 bases and J lost 5 bases. The CDR3 consists of 18 residues. Germline assignment: CDR1 WSHSY and CDR2 SAAADI. In nucleotides, the CDR3 is TGCGCCAGCAGTGATACCTTTAGGGCGGGAGGACCCAACAATGAGCAGTTCTTC. It codes for CASSDTFRAGGPNNEQFF.

CDR3 sequence: CASSPLGDISYEQYF. The DNA of the CDR3 is TGTGCCAGCAGTCCCCTAGGGGACATATCCTACGAGCAGTACTTC. V gene TRBV27 combines with J gene TRBJ2-7, with a tentative D call TRBD1 (6 bases). Trimming cost V 5 bases and J 1 base, with 15 bases left between them. CDR1 is MNHEY, CDR2 SMNVEV, per germline (reference sequence). This CDR3 has 15 amino acids.

The chain joins TRBV18 to TRBJ2-2; no reliable D call. The CDR3 consists of 13 residues. Germline CDR1 reads KGHSH; CDR2 reads LQKENI. V was shortened by 1 base and J by 8 bases, with 8 bases between the two germline ends. The CDR3 protein is CASSPRPSGELFF. CDR3 sequence (DNA): TGTGCCAGCTCACCACGGCCATCGGGGGAGCTGTTTTTT.

This chain links TRBV5-1 with TRBJ2-7; D is ambiguous. From germline, CDR1 is SGHRS and CDR2 YFSETQ. This CDR3 is built from 16 residues. V lost 2 bases and J lost 0, with 15 bases in between. CDR3 protein: CASSFSVSRPSYEQYF. CDR3 in DNA: TGCGCCAGCAGCTTCTCGGTTAGTCGCCCCTCCTACGAGCAGTACTTC.

The V call is TRBV4-3, the J call TRBJ1-1; no reliable D call. Trimming removed 4 bases from V and 1 base from J, with 13 bases in between. Germline V gene data show CDR1 as LGHNA and CDR2 as YSLEER. The length of the CDR3 is 15 residues. CDR3 residues: CASSPEVGRNTEAFF. The CDR3 nucleotides are TGCGCCAGCAGCCCGGAGGTGGGTCGGAACACTGAAGCTTTCTTT.

The rearrangement uses TRBV5-1 and TRBJ2-6; possible D gene TRBD1, 5 bases. Trimming pared 1 base from V and 0 bases from J, leaving 11 bases between. The CDR3 is 17 amino acids. Germline CDR1 and CDR2: SGHRS and YFSETQ. The CDR3, as DNA: TGCGCCAGCAGCTTGCCGACAGTAAACTCTGGGGCCAACGTCCTGACTTTC. Amino acids: CASSLPTVNSGANVLTF. Complete variable domain (other parts from reference TRBV5-1 and TRBJ2-6): KAGVTQTPRYLIKTRGQQVTLSCSPISGHRSVSWYQQTPGQGLQFLFEYFSETQRNKGNFPGRFSGRQFSNSRSEMNVSTLELGDSALYLCASSLPTVNSGANVLTFGAGSRLTVL.

The chain uses TRBV19 and TRBJ2-1; a weak D match, TRBD2 (6 bases). Per the germline V gene, CDR1 is LNHDA and CDR2 is SQIVND (reference sequence). The V end lost 5 bases, the J end lost 5 bases, and 7 bases lay between the germline ends. This CDR3 contains 12 residues. This CDR3 reads CASSRGNNEQFF. In nucleotides, the CDR3 is TGTGCCAGTAGTCGGGGGAACAATGAGCAGTTCTTC.

A note on this clone: Other DNA sequences in the sample encode the same CDR3. The chain is built from TRBV24-1 and TRBJ1-1; 7 bases fit TRBD1. CDR1 KGHDR and CDR2 SFDVKD come from the germline V gene. The CDR3 is 15 residues long. The V gene end was trimmed by 3 bases and the J gene end by 3 bases; junction bases not matched to a gene: 6. CDR3: CATSDPRQGDTEAFF. CDR3 DNA: TGTGCCACCAGTGATCCCCGGCAGGGGGACACTGAAGCTTTCTTT.

V gene TRBV3-1 (or the pseudogene TRBV3-2) combines with J gene TRBJ1-5, with D perhaps matching TRBD1 (5 bases). Germline assignment: CDR1 LGHDT and CDR2 YNNKEL (reference sequence). Trimming stripped 4 bases from V and 7 bases from J, with 17 bases between. This CDR3 comprises 15 residues. The CDR3 region has the DNA TGTGCCAGCAGCCCCAGCCAGGGTGGGGGGCAGCCCCAGCATTTT. Translated: CASSPSQGGGQPQHF.